The clone carrying this TCR beta chain was seen once. This record comes from a study of blood T cell repertoires in COVID-19. Study context: There were acute and convalescent COVID-19 samples, and they came from the United States, Italy and Spain.

In the original analysis: Reference gene primer amplification in the assay estimated nucleated cell counts. Sequenced by immunoSEQ multiplex PCR; TCRdb stores in-frame clones only, minus some. V, J and clone size are taken as reported in that table, and D and trimming were inferred from the DNA itself. The profile shows about 200,000 clones, roughly 86% of them singletons. The TCR comes from a woman aged 50 to 65 with COVID-19, enrolled during active disease. Input material: peripheral blood.

The CDR3 DNA follows: TGCACCAGCAGGCGGGACAGTGCAACTAATGAAAAACTGTTTTTT. This codes for CTSRRDSATNEKLFF. The chain uses TRBV1 and TRBJ1-4; the table's D call of TRBD1 was not tested on the DNA. TRBV1 is described as a pseudogene. The CDR3 is 15 amino acids.